Following are 31 T cell receptor beta chains from one sample sequenced in a study of T cell responses to AZD1222 COVID-19 vaccine. Sequencing used immunoSEQ multiplex PCR; TCRdb keeps in-frame clones, though not all of them. The table has approximately 140,000 clones, around 90% seen once; the top ten hold roughly 3.1%. The sample in question was peripheral blood, obtained 28 days after the second AZD1222 dose. These receptor sequences come from an adult who received the AZD1222 COVID-19 vaccine.

The chain's CDR3 is CASSGVDGANEQFF. The CDR3 DNA is TGTGCCAGCAGCGGAGTGGATGGCGCCAATGAGCAGTTCTTC. The J gene is TRBJ2-1, the V gene TRBV5-6, with D unclear. Germline V gives CDR1 SGHDT, CDR2 YYEEEE. The CDR3 has 14 amino acids. V lost 4 bases and J 6 bases, leaving 14 bases between the germline ends.

This chain connects TRBV12-3 or TRBV12-4 to TRBJ1-1; D is ambiguous. V lost 6 bases, J lost 2 bases, and 4 bases lay in between. This CDR3 region has 11 residues. The CDR3 here is CASSPNTEAFF. The CDR3 DNA follows: TGTGCCAGCAGCCCTAACACTGAAGCTTTCTTT.

The genes are TRBV19 and TRBJ1-5; tentative D call: TRBD1 (5 bases). Trimming took off 4 bases at V and 4 bases at J, with 17 bases between the two ends. The CDR3 is made up of 16 amino acids. Per the germline V gene, CDR1 is LNHDA and CDR2 is SQIVND (reference sequence). CDR3 in amino acids: CASSKSGQALNQPQHF. The CDR3 DNA is TGTGCCAGTAGTAAGTCGGGGCAGGCGTTAAATCAGCCCCAGCATTTT.

The chain couples TRBV15 to TRBJ1-4, with unresolved D. The CDR3 sequence is 15 residues long. Germline assignment: CDR1 LNHNV and CDR2 YYDKDF (reference sequence). The germline V and J ends were trimmed by 1 base and 5 bases, with 11 bases remaining between them. This CDR3 reads CATSRAAGGNEKLFF. The CDR3 DNA reads TGTGCCACCAGCAGAGCGGCGGGAGGGAATGAAAAACTGTTTTTT.

V gene TRBV7-6 combines with J gene TRBJ1-2; 8 bases are shared with TRBD1. V gave up 4 bases and J gave up 3 bases; unmatched junction bases: 10. Per the germline V gene, CDR1 is SGHVS and CDR2 is FNYEAQ. The CDR3 length is 16 residues. The CDR3 nucleotides read TGTGCCAGCAGCTCCGGACAGGGACCTCCTGACTATGGCTACACCTTC. It translates to CASSSGQGPPDYGYTF.

The chain links TRBV7-7 to TRBJ2-2; 14 positions agree with TRBD2. V was clipped by 3 bases and J by 6 bases; unmatched bases: 9. The CDR3 consists of 18 residues. Germline CDR1 reads SSHAT; CDR2 reads FNYEAQ (reference sequence). DNA of the CDR3: TGTGCCAGCAGCTTTGGGTCCCGACTAGCGGGAGGGGCCGGGGAGCTGTTTTTT. Amino acids: CASSFGSRLAGGAGELFF.

J is TRBJ2-2 and V is TRBV30, with TRBD2 matching over 14 bases. V lost 5 bases and J lost 5; bases outside the gene matches: 7. CDR1 and CDR2 (germline): GTSNPN, SVGIG (reference sequence). The CDR3 runs 16 residues. As DNA, the CDR3 is TGTGCCTGGGCTGGGACTAGCGGGAGAGGAACCGGGGAGCTGTTTTTT. Amino acid sequence: CAWAGTSGRGTGELFF.

This clone was counted only a few times. V is TRBV2 and J is TRBJ1-5; D ambiguous. The CDR3 loop spans 13 amino acids. The germline V gene has CDR1 SNHLY and CDR2 FYNNEI. Trimming removed 4 bases from V and 7 bases from J, with 11 bases in between. DNA of the CDR3: TGTGCCAGCAGTGTCACCCTAGGCCAGCCCCAGCATTTT. It specifies CASSVTLGQPQHF.

This chain links TRBV18 with TRBJ2-3; TRBD1 is a possible D gene (6 bases). The CDR3 consists of 14 residues. CDR1 and CDR2 (germline): KGHSH, LQKENI. V lost 5 bases and J 2 bases, leaving 11 bases between the germline ends. The CDR3 nucleotides read TGTGCCAGCTCAGTGGACAGCCTCACAGATACGCAGTATTTT. It yields the protein CASSVDSLTDTQYF.

The genes are TRBV2 and TRBJ1-2, with 7 bases that match TRBD1. The CDR3 extends over 14 amino acids. Germline-derived CDR1 and CDR2 are SNHLY and FYNNEI. J lost 5 bases, V lost 7 bases, and 10 bases had no gene match. CDR3 sequence (DNA): TGTGCCAGCACCTCGGGCCCCAGGGGGTATGGCTACACCTTC. Translation: CASTSGPRGYGYTF.

The rearrangement uses TRBV19 and TRBJ1-1; no clear D gene. The CDR3 covers 12 residues. Trimming removed 11 bases from V and 0 bases from J, with 10 bases in between. The germline gives CDR1 LNHDA, CDR2 SQIVND (reference sequence). CDR3 sequence reads: CASAQLNTEAFF. In nucleotides, the CDR3 is TGTGCCTCAGCCCAGCTGAACACTGAAGCTTTCTTT.

This clone is a singleton in its sample. CDR3 in DNA: TGTGCCAGCAGCCAAGATCGACAGCAGCAGTTCTTC. This codes for CASSQDRQQQFF. This chain joins TRBV4-2 and TRBJ2-1; D may be TRBD1 (5 bases). Germline V gives CDR1 LGHNA, CDR2 YNFKEQ. V lost 0 bases, J lost 11 bases, and 8 bases lay in between. CDR3 length: 12 amino acids.

The chain is built from TRBV6-5 and TRBJ2-1; a weak D match, TRBD2 (6 bases). The CDR3 consists of 13 residues. The germline V gene encodes CDR1 MNHEY and CDR2 SVGAGI. V lost 6 bases and J 5 bases, leaving 11 bases between the germline ends. The CDR3 DNA sequence: TGTGCCAGCAGGGCTAGCGAGAACAATGAGCAGTTCTTC. Amino acids: CASRASENNEQFF.

The V call is TRBV27, the J call TRBJ2-5, with D possibly being TRBD2 (6 bases). The germline V and J ends were trimmed by 8 bases and 2 bases, with 9 bases remaining between them. The CDR3 is 12 residues long. The germline V gene has CDR1 MNHEY and CDR2 SMNVEV (reference sequence). This CDR3 reads CASGDWQETQYF. CDR3 nucleotides: TGTGCCAGCGGGGACTGGCAAGAGACCCAGTACTTC.

Concerning this clone: One end of the junction does not line up with germline, which may come from a read error. J is TRBJ1-6 and V is TRBV2; D not certain. The CDR3 contains 12 residues. Germline CDR1 SNHLY, CDR2 FYNNEI. Written as DNA, the CDR3 is TGTGCCAGCAGGGAAGCGGTTTCACCCCTCCACTTT. Amino acids: CASREAVSPLHF.

J is TRBJ2-2 and V is TRBV15, with a possible D match to TRBD1 (5 bases). Trimming shortened V by 7 bases and J by 0 bases, and 12 bases separated the two germline ends. The length of the CDR3 is 15 residues. CDR1 is LNHNV and CDR2 is YYDKDF in the germline V gene (reference sequence). CDR3 sequence: CATKKTGPNTGELFF. The DNA for the CDR3 is TGTGCCACCAAAAAAACAGGCCCGAACACCGGGGAGCTGTTTTTT.

This chain connects TRBV2 to TRBJ2-5; 8 nucleotides align to TRBD2. V gave up 4 bases and J gave up 5 bases; unmatched junction bases: 3. CDR1 and CDR2 (germline): SNHLY, FYNNEI. The CDR3 is made up of 13 amino acids. In nucleotides, the CDR3 is TGTGCCAGCAGTGTCCCTAGCGGGGAGACCCAGTACTTC. Translating it yields CASSVPSGETQYF.

The gene calls are TRBV6-1 and TRBJ2-3, with 8 bases that match TRBD1. This CDR3 has 16 residues. Germline CDR1 reads MNHNS; CDR2 reads SASEGT. J gave up 0 bases and V 4 bases, and 6 bases lay outside the gene matches. This CDR3 reads CASSGRRTGSTDTQYF. DNA of the CDR3: TGTGCCAGCAGTGGCCGGCGGACAGGGAGCACAGATACGCAGTATTTT.

The gene calls are TRBV10-2 and TRBJ1-2, with unresolved D. CDR3 length equals 16 residues. V dropped 4 bases and J dropped 0 bases, with 15 bases sitting between them. Germline V gene data show CDR1 as WSHSY and CDR2 as SAAADI. The DNA of the CDR3 is TGCGCCAGCAGTGGGGTGGACCGGCTTTCTAACTATGGCTACACCTTC. It codes for CASSGVDRLSNYGYTF.

The V and J genes are TRBV7-8 and TRBJ2-7; the match to TRBD2 covers 8 bases. V was clipped by 0 bases and J by 4 bases; unmatched bases: 11. CDR1 and CDR2 (germline): SGHVS, FQNEAQ. This CDR3 has 17 residues. The chain's CDR3 is CASSLALAPGRAYEQYF. CDR3 nucleotide sequence: TGTGCCAGCAGCTTAGCGCTTGCGCCCGGGAGGGCGTACGAGCAGTACTTC.

The V and J genes are TRBV10-1 and TRBJ1-1; perhaps TRBD1 as D (6 bases). Trimming shortened V by 7 bases and J by 1 base, and 10 bases separated the two germline ends. The CDR3 runs 13 residues. CDR1 WNHNN and CDR2 SYGVQD come from the germline V gene (reference sequence). Written as DNA, the CDR3 is TGCGCCAGCATGGGGGGGGCGAACACTGAAGCTTTCTTT. This encodes CASMGGANTEAFF.

V usage is TRBV29-1 and J usage is TRBJ2-4, with D perhaps TRBD1 (6 bases). The V gene's germline CDR1 is SQVTM and CDR2 ANQGSEA. The CDR3 has 16 residues. Trimming took off 7 bases at V and 1 base at J, with 20 bases between the two ends. CDR3 nucleotides: TGCAGCGCAACGGGACATACAACGCTGGCCAAAAACATTCAGTACTTC. The encoded protein is CSATGHTTLAKNIQYF.

This clone was seen a few times. The genes are TRBV12-3 or TRBV12-4 and TRBJ1-1; D gene uncertain. This CDR3 contains 10 residues. The CDR3 reads CPDRRTEAFF. The CDR3 nucleotides are TGTCCCGACCGGAGGACTGAAGCTTTCTTT.

V gene TRBV15 combines with J gene TRBJ2-1; unclear D gene. Germline values: CDR1 LNHNV, CDR2 YYDKDF (reference sequence). CDR3 length: 16 residues. The V and J ends lost 0 bases and 1 base respectively, with 10 bases between them. CDR3: CATSRDARSSYNEQFF. The CDR3 nucleotides read TGTGCCACCAGCAGAGATGCCCGCTCTTCCTACAATGAGCAGTTCTTC.

The chain recombines TRBV18 with TRBJ2-2, with 9 bases identical to TRBD1. Trimming at V came to 0 bases and at J to 5 bases, leaving 7 bases not matched to a gene. CDR1 and CDR2 (germline): KGHSH, LQKENI. The CDR3 extends over 17 amino acids. The CDR3 is CASSPPDRGNWTGELFF. DNA for the CDR3: TGTGCCAGCTCACCACCGGACAGGGGAAATTGGACCGGGGAGCTGTTTTTT.

The chain is built from TRBV25-1 and TRBJ1-6, with no clear D. Germline values: CDR1 MGHDK, CDR2 SYGVNS. V lost 1 base, J lost 2 bases, and 6 bases lay in between. The CDR3 extends over 15 amino acids. The CDR3 region has the DNA TGTGCCAGCAGTGAATCTAAGCCCTATAATTCACCCCTCCACTTT. Protein sequence: CASSESKPYNSPLHF.

This clone was seen a handful of times. This chain connects TRBV15 to TRBJ2-2; no firm D call. This CDR3 is 12 amino acids long. Trimming removed 5 bases from V and 4 bases from J, with 5 bases in between. CDR1 is LNHNV and CDR2 is YYDKDF in the germline V gene (reference sequence). As DNA, the CDR3 is TGTGCCACCAGCCTACGCACCGGGGAGCTGTTTTTT. This translates into CATSLRTGELFF. The full variable domain, its missing parts supplied by reference TRBV15 and TRBJ2-2, is DAMVIQNPRYQVTQFGKPVTLSCSQTLNHNVMYWYQQKSSQAPKLLFHYYDKDFNNEADTPDNFQSRRPNTSFCFLDIRSPGLGDTAMYLCATSLRTGELFFGEGSRLTVL.

CDR3 region: CASSYGRGAFF. The CDR3 DNA reads as TGTGCCAGCAGTTACGGGAGAGGAGCTTTCTTT. The chain employs TRBV6-5 and TRBJ1-1, with D unresolved. The CDR3 spans 11 residues. The germline CDR1 and CDR2 sequences are MNHEY and SVGAGI. Between the trimmed V and J ends, which lost 2 bases and 10 bases, there was a span of 8 bases.

The chain couples TRBV6-4 to TRBJ1-6; TRBD1 matches 8 bases. Germline V gene lookup returns CDR1 MRHNA and CDR2 SNTAGT. With V trimmed by 7 bases and J by 8 bases, 13 bases remained unmatched. The CDR3 contains 16 residues. This CDR3 is CASTGQGDDAYSPLHF. The CDR3 DNA reads TGTGCCAGCACCGGACAGGGCGACGATGCATATTCACCCCTCCACTTT.

The chain is built from TRBV5-6 and TRBJ2-1; weak D call: TRBD2 (6 bases). CDR3 length: 16 residues. V dropped 6 bases and J dropped 9 bases, with 25 bases sitting between them. The germline V gene has CDR1 SGHDT and CDR2 YYEEEE. CDR3 residues: CASTSRGTSPLFEQFF. The CDR3 DNA is TGTGCCAGCACCTCTCGGGGGACCTCGCCCCTTTTTGAGCAGTTCTTC.

V and J are TRBV7-9 and TRBJ2-1; 12 bases are shared with TRBD2. With 5 bases clipped from V and 10 bases from J, the junction kept 9 bases outside the gene matches. The CDR3 is 15 amino acids. From germline, CDR1 is SEHNR and CDR2 FQNEAQ (reference sequence). The CDR3 loop reads CASSDGLAGKGEQFF. DNA for the CDR3: TGTGCCAGCAGCGACGGACTAGCGGGGAAGGGGGAGCAGTTCTTC. Looking up the rest from reference TRBV7-9 and TRBJ2-1 gives the full variable domain: DTGVSQNPRHKITKRGQNVTFRCDPISEHNRLYWYRQTLGQGPEFLTYFQNEAQLEKSRLLSDRFSAERPKGSFSTLEIQRTEQGDSAMYLCASSDGLAGKGEQFFGPGTRLTVL.